The 22 T cell receptor beta chains presented below share a single source sample, sequenced in a study of T-cell memory formation after mild COVID-19. MiXCR, run by TCRdb on the 5' RACE reads, gives a single entry per CDR3 protein. Among 55,000 to 65,000 distinct CDR3 sequences listed, approximately 9.5% were seen once. The sequencing sample was made of PBMCs or a T cell subset sorted from them (not recorded which). The receptors here all came from a man younger than 35 who had mild COVID-19 (a few samples of this study predate the infection). Cell type and time point are not known.

The rearrangement uses TRBV7-3 and TRBJ2-7, with D perhaps matching TRBD2 (6 bases). V lost 4 bases to trimming and J lost 2 bases, with 27 bases between them. Looked up from germline, CDR1 is SGHTA and CDR2 is FQGTGA. The CDR3 is 19 residues long. The CDR3 protein is CASSSQTRLASEVTYEQYV. The CDR3 DNA reads TGTGCCAGCAGCTCACAAACCCGCCTGGCTAGCGAAGTCACCTACGAGCAGTACGTC.

The J gene is TRBJ2-3, the V gene TRBV9; D not certain. The CDR3 spans 14 residues. Germline CDR1 reads SGDLS; CDR2 reads YYNGEE. V shed 4 bases and J shed 1 base, with 10 bases lying between them. The CDR3 spells CASSPEPRTDTQYF. In nucleotides, the CDR3 is TGTGCCAGCAGCCCCGAACCCCGCACAGATACGCAGTATTTT.

V is TRBV4-2 and J is TRBJ1-4, with unresolved D. The CDR3 is made up of 17 amino acids. V was shortened by 0 bases and J by 0 bases, with 11 bases between the two germline ends. Germline CDR1 is LGHNA and CDR2 is YNFKEQ. CDR3: CASSQDQGSSTNEKLFF. CDR3 bases: TGTGCCAGCAGCCAAGATCAAGGGTCCTCAACTAATGAAAAACTGTTTTTT.

This chain links TRBV27 with TRBJ2-1; 9 nucleotides align to TRBD2. The ends lost 5 bases at V and 8 bases at J; junction bases unmatched: 19. Per the germline V gene, CDR1 is MNHEY and CDR2 is SMNVEV (reference sequence). The CDR3 consists of 18 residues. The DNA of the CDR3 is TGTGCCAGCAGTACCCCACCGGTAGCGGGGGACCCACTGGATGAGCAGTTCTTC. Encoded protein: CASSTPPVAGDPLDEQFF.

This clonotype was detected a few times. The J gene is TRBJ1-1, the V gene TRBV10-1; a possible D gene is TRBD1 (5 bases). V was clipped by 0 bases and J by 11 bases, with 7 bases between them. Germline assignment: CDR1 WNHNN and CDR2 SYGVQD (reference sequence). The CDR3 extends over 11 amino acids. Here the CDR3 reads CASSESPGAFF. The CDR3 bases are TGCGCCAGCAGTGAGTCCCCAGGGGCTTTCTTT.

This clonotype was detected ten times or more. This chain uses TRBV7-2 with TRBJ1-2, with 9 bases that match TRBD1. Germline V lookup: CDR1 SGHTA, CDR2 FQGNSA. The J segment lost 4 bases and the V segment lost 2 bases, leaving 2 bases of the junction unmatched. The CDR3 has 14 residues. This CDR3 is CASSLPTGGYGYTF. DNA of the CDR3: TGTGCCAGCAGCTTACCGACAGGGGGCTATGGCTACACCTTC.

This clonotype has only a few counts. The gene calls are TRBV20-1 and TRBJ2-7, with D uncertain. V dropped 3 bases and J dropped 1 base, with 4 bases sitting between them. Germline CDR1 reads DFQATT; CDR2 reads SNEGSKA (reference sequence). This CDR3 is built from 11 residues. The CDR3 loop reads CSASGSYEQYF. The CDR3 nucleotides are TGCAGTGCTAGTGGTTCCTACGAGCAGTACTTC.

This CDR3 reads CASRAETNTEAFF. CDR3 DNA: TGTGCCAGCAGGGCGGAGACGAACACTGAAGCTTTCTTT. The rearrangement joins TRBV6-1 to TRBJ1-1; the D is unclear. The CDR3 has 13 amino acids. The germline CDR1 and CDR2 sequences are MNHNS and SASEGT. Trimming took off 6 bases at V and 1 base at J, with 9 bases between the two ends.

There are a few counts of this clonotype. The CDR3 region has the DNA TGTGCCAGCAGTTTACCGTCTGGAGGCTACACCTTC. Protein: CASSLPSGGYTF. The V and J genes are TRBV28 and TRBJ1-2; D is unresolved. The germline V and J ends were trimmed by 2 bases and 8 bases, with 9 bases remaining between them. Germline values: CDR1 MDHEN, CDR2 SYDVKM. The CDR3 spans 12 residues.

In this sample, this clonotype turned up a few times. V and J are TRBV4-1 and TRBJ2-7; 9 positions agree with TRBD1. The CDR3 consists of 15 residues. V gave up 4 bases and J gave up 5 bases; unmatched junction bases: 9. The germline V gene has CDR1 MGHRA and CDR2 YSYEKL. CDR3 protein: CASSRGTGRVDEQYV. The CDR3 DNA sequence: TGCGCCAGCAGCCGAGGGACAGGGAGGGTTGACGAGCAGTACGTC.

This clonotype was seen a few times. This rearrangement joins TRBV27 to TRBJ2-1; TRBD2 is a possible D gene (5 bases). The CDR3 covers 13 residues. V was cut by 6 bases and J by 4 bases, with 10 bases left in between. Germline V lookup: CDR1 MNHEY, CDR2 SMNVEV (reference sequence). The CDR3: CASRATRYNEQFF. The CDR3 region has the DNA TGTGCCAGCAGGGCCACTAGGTACAATGAGCAGTTCTTC.

This clonotype was observed many times. The chain combines TRBV7-2 with TRBJ1-2, with unresolved D. The CDR3 length is 12 residues. V lost 4 bases and J 4 bases, leaving 7 bases between the germline ends. CDR1 is SGHTA and CDR2 is FQGNSA in the germline V gene. CDR3 protein: CASSSQSYGYTF. Here the CDR3 DNA reads TGTGCCAGCAGCTCACAGTCCTATGGCTACACCTTC.

The rearrangement uses TRBV5-1 and TRBJ1-2; 8 bases are shared with TRBD1. This CDR3 spans 14 amino acids. Germline CDR1 and CDR2: SGHRS and YFSETQ. Trimming cost V 0 bases and J 4 bases; bases outside gene matches: 2. CDR3 nucleotides: TGCGCCAGCAGCTTGGACAGGGGGGCCTATGGCTACACCTTC. Protein product: CASSLDRGAYGYTF.

The table lists this clonotype with many counts. The chain recombines TRBV7-2 with TRBJ2-3; D is perhaps TRBD1 or TRBD2 (5 bases each). This CDR3 contains 14 residues. V was trimmed by 6 bases and J by 1 base, leaving 11 bases between them. Looked up from germline, CDR1 is SGHTA and CDR2 is FQGNSA. The CDR3 coding sequence is TGTGCCAGCAGAAGGGACCGCCGCACAGATACGCAGTATTTT. This encodes CASRRDRRTDTQYF.

This clonotype came up many times. The chain combines TRBV7-8 with TRBJ2-2, with TRBD1 matching over 7 bases. The junction had 0 bases not matched to a gene; V was cut back by 2 bases and J by 6 bases. Germline CDR1 is SGHVS and CDR2 is FQNEAQ. The CDR3 is 13 residues long. CDR3 loop: CASSLRGPGELFF. The DNA of the CDR3 is TGTGCCAGCAGCTTAAGGGGGCCCGGGGAGCTGTTTTTT. The variable domain in full, with the rest retrieved from reference TRBV7-8 and TRBJ2-2, is GAGVSQSPRYKVAKRGQDVALRCDPISGHVSLFWYQQALGQGPEFLTYFQNEAQLDKSGLPSDRFFAERPEGSVSTLKIQRTQQEDSAVYLCASSLRGPGELFFGEGSRLTVL.

The CDR3 spells CATSGTGTNQPQHF. The CDR3 bases are TGTGCCACCAGCGGGACAGGGACAAATCAGCCCCAGCATTTT. The chain links TRBV15 to TRBJ1-5; TRBD1 agrees at 9 bases. Germline V gene sequence: CDR1 LNHNV, CDR2 YYDKDF (reference sequence). The CDR3 has 14 amino acids. The trim removed 5 bases at V and 4 bases at J, leaving 3 bases unmatched.

There are a few counts of this clonotype. The chain carries TRBV7-3 and TRBJ2-5; D call uncertain. V lost 5 bases to trimming and J lost 4 bases, with 14 bases between them. Germline V gene data show CDR1 as SGHTA and CDR2 as FQGTGA. The CDR3 contains 14 residues. CDR3 in amino acids: CASSPSSFGETQYF. In nucleotides, the CDR3 is TGTGCCAGCAGCCCCTCTAGTTTCGGAGAGACCCAGTACTTC.

This clonotype was counted many times. J is TRBJ2-3 and V is TRBV20-1; 11 positions match TRBD2. Trimming took 3 bases from V and 0 from J; bases not matched to a gene: 2. The CDR3 loop spans 15 amino acids. Germline values: CDR1 DFQATT, CDR2 SNEGSKA (reference sequence). CDR3 DNA: TGCAGTGCTAGGGGACTAGCGGTTAGCACAGATACGCAGTATTTT. This encodes CSARGLAVSTDTQYF.

This clonotype was found a few times. The rearrangement uses TRBV20-1 and TRBJ2-7, with TRBD2 matching over 8 bases. Germline CDR1 DFQATT, CDR2 SNEGSKA (reference sequence). CDR3 length equals 14 residues. J was trimmed by 5 bases and V by 3 bases; bases with no gene match: 9. CDR3 DNA sequence: TGCAGTGCTAGGTCCAGCGGGGGTTCCAACGAGCAGTACGTC. Amino acids: CSARSSGGSNEQYV.

The V gene is TRBV7-9, the J gene TRBJ1-1, with D unresolved. V lost 2 bases and J lost 6, with 10 bases in between. CDR1 SEHNR and CDR2 FQNEAQ come from the germline V gene (reference sequence). The CDR3 length is 13 residues. CDR3 DNA: TGTGCCAGCAGCTTAAGGCAGGAAGCTGAAGCTTTCTTT. It is translated as CASSLRQEAEAFF. Full variable domain (rest looked up from reference TRBV7-9 and TRBJ1-1): DTGVSQNPRHKITKRGQNVTFRCDPISEHNRLYWYRQTLGQGPEFLTYFQNEAQLEKSRLLSDRFSAERPKGSFSTLEIQRTEQGDSAMYLCASSLRQEAEAFFGQGTRLTVV.

This clonotype was recorded a few times. The chain employs TRBV4-3 and TRBJ1-2, with a possible D match to TRBD1 (5 bases). Germline lookup yields CDR1 LGHNA and CDR2 YSLEER. There are 14 residues in the CDR3. V shed 4 bases and J shed 3 bases, with 12 bases lying between them. CDR3 loop: CASSLGPADYGYTF. DNA of the CDR3: TGCGCCAGCAGCCTGGGACCTGCGGACTATGGCTACACCTTC.

This clonotype was detected a few times. The V call is TRBV4-1, the J call TRBJ2-7; 7 positions match TRBD1. The germline V gene has CDR1 MGHRA and CDR2 YSYEKL. Trimming took 4 bases from V and 3 from J; bases not matched to a gene: 6. The CDR3 extends over 14 amino acids. CDR3 nucleotides: TGCGCCAGCAGCCGACAGGGCCTCATCTACGAGCAGTACTTC. This translates into CASSRQGLIYEQYF.